This T cell receptor beta chain was captured in a study of blood T cell repertoires in COVID-19. Looking at the study overall: The samples span acute and convalescent COVID-19 from the United States, Italy and Spain. T cells, B-cell-depleted T cells, or PBMCs supplied cDNA or gDNA.

The protocol was immunoSEQ multiplex PCR, while the TCRdb copy is restricted to in-frame clones and leaves out a portion. This table has around 140,000 clones, more than 80% appearing once. Germline-derived CDR1 and CDR2 are WNHNN and SYGVQD (reference sequence). This CDR3 spans 15 amino acids. V gave up 8 bases and J gave up 6 bases; unmatched junction bases: 7. The sample comprised peripheral blood. This clonotype originated in a human donor in a cohort sampled during active COVID-19. The chain uses TRBV10-1 and TRBJ2-1, with 13 bases matching TRBD2. CDR3 coding DNA: TGCGCCAGCCTTCCTACTAGCGGGGGGGCCAATGAGCAGTTCTTC. Its translation is CASLPTSGGANEQFF.